Sequencing of this T cell receptor beta chain was carried out in a study of blood T cell repertoires in COVID-19. The repertoire was sequenced with immunoSEQ multiplex PCR; TCRdb's copy has only in-frame clones and lacks some. Here the sample spans 54,000 or so clones, 82% being singletons. The germline CDR1 and CDR2 sequences are GTSNPN and SVGIG (reference sequence). The CDR3 runs 16 residues. The germline V and J ends were trimmed by 1 base and 2 bases, with 15 bases remaining between them. Sequencing was performed on peripheral blood. The TCR originated in a man aged 80 or over with COVID-19, enrolled during active disease. The J gene is TRBJ1-5, the V gene TRBV30; a weak D match, TRBD1 (5 bases). The CDR3 is CAWSEAGKWGNQPQHF. The CDR3, as DNA: TGTGCCTGGAGTGAGGCAGGGAAATGGGGCAATCAGCCCCAGCATTTT.